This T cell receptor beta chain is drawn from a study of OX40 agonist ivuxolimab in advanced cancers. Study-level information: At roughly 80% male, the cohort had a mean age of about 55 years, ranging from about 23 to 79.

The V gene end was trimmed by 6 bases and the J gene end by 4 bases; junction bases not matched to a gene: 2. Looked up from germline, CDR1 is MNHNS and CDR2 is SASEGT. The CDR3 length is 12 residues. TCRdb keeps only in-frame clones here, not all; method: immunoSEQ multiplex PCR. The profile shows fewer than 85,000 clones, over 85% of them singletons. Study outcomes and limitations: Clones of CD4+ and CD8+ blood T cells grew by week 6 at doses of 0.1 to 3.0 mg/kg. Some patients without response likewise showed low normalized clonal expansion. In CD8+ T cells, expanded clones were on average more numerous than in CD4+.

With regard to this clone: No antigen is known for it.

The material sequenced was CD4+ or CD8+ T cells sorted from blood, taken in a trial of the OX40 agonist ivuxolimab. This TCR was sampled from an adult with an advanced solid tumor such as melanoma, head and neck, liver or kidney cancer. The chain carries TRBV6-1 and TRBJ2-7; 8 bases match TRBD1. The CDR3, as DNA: TGTGCCAGCAGCCGACAGGGGTACGAGCAGTACTTC. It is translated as CASSRQGYEQYF.